What follows describes a single TCR beta chain. The antigen remains unidentified. Via MiXCR, TCRdb re-called the 5' RACE reads, giving one row per CDR3 protein. The sample records 510,000 or so distinct CDR3 sequences, about 15% being singletons. This sample is drawn from a study of identical twins. V was trimmed by 1 base and J by 4 bases, leaving 9 bases between them. The CDR3 sequence is 14 residues long. Germline lookup yields CDR1 KGHDR and CDR2 SFDVKD. General study findings and limits: Alpha sequences that were out-of-frame and twin-shared showed an excess of low generation probability.

These data are also associated with another study on yellow fever vaccine responses in identical twins.

Sequences were obtained from CD4+ T cells sorted from blood. The TCR was taken from a woman younger than 35 in good health. J is TRBJ2-5 and V is TRBV24-1; unclear D gene. This CDR3 is CATSDFGVAETQYF. CDR3 DNA sequence: TGTGCCACCAGTGATTTTGGGGTGGCAGAGACCCAGTACTTC.